These T cell receptor beta chains were read from a single sample in a study of cytomegalovirus exposure and HLA in healthy donors. The protocol was immunoSEQ multiplex PCR, while the TCRdb copy is restricted to in-frame clones and leaves out a portion. The repertoire includes more than 50,000 clones, roughly 70% of them detected once, and around 27% sits in the top ten. Sequenced input: PBMCs. Receptors were obtained from a man aged 45-65 years in good health and CMV-seropositive. The CDR3 runs from the conserved cysteine through the conserved F or W. Each record gives: J gene, clone size, V gene, D gene, CDR3 DNA, CDR3 protein. The D gene is left open where the match is weak. Only some rows state a clone size, as once, few, many or a class for expanded clones.

>TRBJ1-1|few|TRBV10-1|-
TGCGCCAGCAGTGAGTCCGGAGGGTTCGGAGCTTTCTTT
CASSESGGFGAFF
>TRBJ2-5|-|TRBV19|TRBD2
TGTGCCAGTAGTATACGTCTCACGGGGGGGCTCCAAGAGACCCAGTACTTC
CASSIRLTGGLQETQYF
>TRBJ1-5|-|TRBV30|-
TGTGCCTGGAGTGTACGAGGTAATCAGCCCCAGCATTTT
CAWSVRGNQPQHF
>TRBJ2-2|-|TRBV9|TRBD2
TGTGCCAGCAGCGAACTAGCGGGAGGGACCGGGGAGCTGTTTTTT
CASSELAGGTGELFF
>TRBJ2-7|-|TRBV9|TRBD1
TGTGCCAGCAGCGTAGCTGGGGGACAGGGGACCTACGAGCAGTACTTC
CASSVAGGQGTYEQYF
>TRBJ1-4|-|TRBV6-5|-
TGTGCCAGCAGTTACTCCGCCCAGGGGTATCCGGGACTGTTTTTT
CASSYSAQGYPGLFF
>TRBJ2-1|-|TRBV5-6|-
TGTGCCAGCAGCTTGACTAATTACAATGAGCAGTTCTTC
CASSLTNYNEQFF
>TRBJ1-2|few|TRBV5-1|TRBD1
TGCGCCAGCAGCCAAGGGACAGGGGGGACTGGCTACACCTTC
CASSQGTGGTGYTF
>TRBJ2-7|few|TRBV9|TRBD2
TGTGCCAGCAGCGTAGGACTAGCGGGGGCCTACGAGCAGTACTTC
CASSVGLAGAYEQYF
>TRBJ2-5|few|TRBV4-2|-
TGTGCCAGCAGTCGCCTCGAGTCGGGTCTTCAAGAGACCCAGTACTTC
CASSRLESGLQETQYF
>TRBJ2-1|-|TRBV6-1|-
TGTGCCAGCAGTGAAGCGCGATTCGGGACTGCAAGTTACAATGAGCAGTTCTTC
CASSEARFGTASYNEQFF
>TRBJ2-3|-|TRBV6-5|-
TGTGCCAGCAGATCGGGAGTACTCACAGATACGCAGTATTTT
CASRSGVLTDTQYF
>TRBJ2-7|-|TRBV19|TRBD2
TGTGCCAGTAGTCCCTGGACTAGCGGGATCTCCTACGAGCAGTACTTC
CASSPWTSGISYEQYF
>TRBJ2-5|-|TRBV7-7|-
TGTGCCAGCAGCTTAGAACGGGCGGGGGAGACCCAGTACTTC
CASSLERAGETQYF
>TRBJ2-1|-|TRBV7-8|TRBD1
TGTGCCAGCAGCTCCGGGACAGGGGAGGGCAATGAGCAGTTCTTC
CASSSGTGEGNEQFF
>TRBJ2-6|-|TRBV4-1|TRBD2
TGCGCCAGCAGCCAAGGACTAGCGGGGGTCCTCGGGGCCAACGTCCTGACTTTC
CASSQGLAGVLGANVLTF
>TRBJ2-7|-|TRBV27|-
TGTGCCAGCAGTTTAGGGCCAACCTACGAGCAGTACTTC
CASSLGPTYEQYF
>TRBJ2-7|once|TRBV6-5|TRBD1
TGTGCCAGCAGTTACGGGACAGGGGATGGTGTCTACGAGCAGTACTTC
CASSYGTGDGVYEQYF
>TRBJ1-5|-|TRBV7-8|-
TGTGCCAGCAGCTCCGGACAGAGCAATCAGCCCCAGCATTTT
CASSSGQSNQPQHF
>TRBJ1-1|few|TRBV12-5|TRBD1
TGTGCTAGTGGACAAGGACAGGTGAACACTGAAGCTTTCTTT
CASGQGQVNTEAFF
>TRBJ1-2|once|TRBV11-2|TRBD1
TGTGCCAGCGGGCGGGACAGCACTAACTATGGCTACACCTTC
CASGRDSTNYGYTF